The next 20 T cell receptor beta chains were all read from a single sample in a study of blood T cell repertoires in COVID-19. Using immunoSEQ multiplex PCR, the repertoire was profiled, and TCRdb retains in-frame clones only, with some absent. The data contain 55,000 to 65,000 clones, 79% of them singletons. Sequencing was carried out using peripheral blood. These receptors all come from a man aged 55 to 70 with acute or convalescent COVID-19.

The rearrangement joins TRBV7-2 to TRBJ2-3; weak D call: TRBD1 (5 bases). CDR1 and CDR2 (germline): SGHTA, FQGNSA. The CDR3 loop spans 14 amino acids. Between the trimmed V and J ends, which lost 5 bases and 0 bases, there was a span of 9 bases. In DNA, the CDR3 is TGTGCCAGCAGCACACGACAGAGCACAGATACGCAGTATTTT. Its protein is CASSTRQSTDTQYF.

The chain couples TRBV7-8 to TRBJ2-7; 8 bases fit TRBD1. The ends lost 4 bases at V and 6 bases at J; junction bases unmatched: 5. Germline values: CDR1 SGHVS, CDR2 FQNEAQ. The CDR3 loop spans 13 amino acids. CDR3 protein: CASSSRTGTEQYF. CDR3 DNA sequence: TGTGCCAGCAGCTCTCGGACAGGGACCGAGCAGTACTTC.

This clone appeared a few times. The rearrangement links TRBV5-1 to TRBJ2-1; TRBD2 agrees at 12 bases. Trimming cost V 3 bases and J 7 bases; bases outside gene matches: 17. Germline V gene lookup returns CDR1 SGHRS and CDR2 YFSETQ. The CDR3 extends over 19 amino acids. The CDR3: CASSYTSGGILGGANEQFF. CDR3 coding DNA: TGCGCCAGCAGCTATACTAGCGGGGGGATCCTCGGGGGTGCGAATGAGCAGTTCTTC.

CDR3 in amino acids: CASSQQGGDNQPQHF. CDR3 nucleotides: TGTGCCAGCAGCCAGCAGGGAGGCGACAATCAGCCCCAGCATTTT. The V gene is TRBV11-2, the J gene TRBJ1-5; perhaps TRBD1 as D (5 bases). Germline V lookup: CDR1 SGHAT, CDR2 FQNNGV. The V and J ends lost 5 bases and 3 bases respectively, with 14 bases between them. The CDR3 length is 15 residues.

This clone is deemed medium-sized. The rearrangement links TRBV5-1 to TRBJ2-5; TRBD1 matches 9 bases. V was clipped by 3 bases and J by 5 bases; unmatched bases: 5. CDR1 and CDR2 (germline): SGHRS, YFSETQ. This CDR3 contains 14 residues. The CDR3 spells CASSSGTGSETQYF. The CDR3 DNA reads as TGCGCCAGCAGCTCTGGGACAGGGAGTGAGACCCAGTACTTC.

The V call is TRBV30, the J call TRBJ2-3; unclear D gene. CDR3 length equals 14 residues. V dropped 4 bases and J dropped 0 bases, with 11 bases sitting between them. CDR1 is GTSNPN, CDR2 SVGIG, per germline (reference sequence). The CDR3 here is CAWNADGSTDTQYF. The CDR3 DNA follows: TGTGCCTGGAACGCCGATGGCAGCACAGATACGCAGTATTTT.

This sequence joins TRBV6-5 and TRBJ1-2; D might be TRBD1 (5 bases). This CDR3 region has 14 residues. Germline lookup yields CDR1 MNHEY and CDR2 SVGAGI. Trimming shortened V by 6 bases and J by 6 bases, and 17 bases separated the two germline ends. The CDR3 loop is CASRRQFMENGYTF. DNA for the CDR3: TGTGCCAGCAGACGACAGTTTATGGAAAATGGCTACACCTTC.

The J gene is TRBJ2-3, the V gene TRBV4-1, with 7 bases identical to TRBD2. The germline gives CDR1 MGHRA, CDR2 YSYEKL. The CDR3 totals 15 residues. Unmatched junction bases numbered 6, after V lost 4 bases and J lost 2 bases. The CDR3, as DNA: TGCGCCAGCAGCCTAGCGGGCCTAGACACAGATACGCAGTATTTT. Its translation: CASSLAGLDTDTQYF.

Here the CDR3 reads CASRLTGHQNDNEQFF. CDR3 bases: TGTGCCAGCAGATTGACGGGACATCAGAATGACAATGAGCAGTTCTTC. This chain uses TRBV5-4 with TRBJ2-1; D may be TRBD1 (6 bases). Germline CDR1 is SGHNT and CDR2 is YYREEE (reference sequence). The V and J ends lost 5 bases and 5 bases respectively, with 20 bases between them. The CDR3 has 16 amino acids.

The chain couples TRBV29-1 to TRBJ2-1, with a tentative D call TRBD2 (7 bases). Trimming stripped 3 bases from V and 8 bases from J, with 20 bases between. The CDR3 totals 15 residues. CDR1 SQVTM and CDR2 ANQGSEA come from the germline V gene. CDR3 DNA sequence: TGCAGCGTTGATTCCGGAGGAAAGGGGGGGGATGAGCAGTTCTTC. Its translation is CSVDSGGKGGDEQFF.

A single count supports this clone. J is TRBJ1-5 and V is TRBV18, with D possibly TRBD1 on 6 matching bases. Trimming took off 2 bases at V and 5 bases at J, with 16 bases between the two ends. The CDR3 sequence is 16 residues long. CDR1 KGHSH and CDR2 LQKENI come from the germline V gene. In nucleotides, the CDR3 is TGTGCCAGCTCACCAATTTCAGGGGATCACGATCAGCCCCAGCATTTT. This encodes CASSPISGDHDQPQHF.

The chain couples TRBV5-8 to TRBJ2-2; 11 bases agree with TRBD2. Germline V lookup: CDR1 SGHTS, CDR2 YDEGEE. Losses at the gene ends were 4 bases for V and 3 bases for J; bases not matched to a gene: 11. This CDR3 has 18 residues. The CDR3 region has the DNA TGTGCCAGCAGCCCTTTTGCCCTAGCGGGGGGACACACCGGGGAGCTGTTTTTT. Translating it yields CASSPFALAGGHTGELFF.

The J gene is TRBJ2-5, the V gene TRBV9; 8 bases map to TRBD2. This CDR3 is built from 14 residues. The trim removed 0 bases at V and 5 bases at J, leaving 3 bases unmatched. Germline-derived CDR1 and CDR2 are SGDLS and YYNGEE. The CDR3 coding sequence is TGTGCCAGCAGCGTAGTTAGCGGGGATGAGACCCAGTACTTC. Translation gives CASSVVSGDETQYF.

The chain carries TRBV28 and TRBJ2-1; 8 nucleotides line up with TRBD2. Germline CDR1 reads MDHEN; CDR2 reads SYDVKM. The CDR3 has 16 amino acids. V shed 2 bases and J 6 bases; nucleotides not matched to a gene: 9. CDR3 sequence reads: CASSLGGGSVSNEQFF. CDR3 sequence (DNA): TGTGCCAGCAGTTTAGGCGGGGGGTCAGTAAGCAATGAGCAGTTCTTC. Looking up the rest from reference TRBV28 and TRBJ2-1 gives the full variable domain: DVKVTQSSRYLVKRTGEKVFLECVQDMDHENMFWYRQDPGLGLRLIYFSYDVKMKEKGDIPEGYSVSREKKERFSLILESASTNQTSMYLCASSLGGGSVSNEQFFGPGTRLTVL.

The gene calls are TRBV2 and TRBJ1-4, with a tentative D call TRBD1 (6 bases). Trimming took 4 bases from V and 8 from J, leaving 11 bases between them. The CDR3 sequence is 13 residues long. Germline-derived CDR1 and CDR2 are SNHLY and FYNNEI. The CDR3 spells CASSVRGGEKLFF. For the CDR3, the DNA is TGTGCCAGCAGTGTCAGGGGAGGGGAAAAACTGTTTTTT.

The chain combines TRBV7-3 with TRBJ2-1, with TRBD2 matching 9 bases. The V gene end was trimmed by 4 bases and the J gene end by 7 bases; junction bases not matched to a gene: 8. The CDR3 is 15 residues long. Germline V lookup: CDR1 SGHTA, CDR2 FQGTGA. CDR3 nucleotide sequence: TGTGCCAGCAGCTCGTTAGCGGGGGTAAAGAATGAGCAGTTCTTC. Amino acids: CASSSLAGVKNEQFF.

This clone was recorded once. The chain has TRBV7-9 and TRBJ2-7; 7 bases line up with TRBD1. The CDR3 length is 15 residues. V lost 2 bases and J lost 2; bases outside the gene matches: 6. CDR1 is SEHNR, CDR2 FQNEAQ, per germline (reference sequence). This CDR3 is CASSLLGDSTYEQYF. The CDR3 region has the DNA TGTGCCAGCAGCTTATTGGGGGACAGTACCTACGAGCAGTACTTC.

The rearrangement uses TRBV18 and TRBJ1-3, with TRBD1 identical over 7 bases. V trimming: 5 bases; J trimming: 0 bases; junction bases outside the gene matches: 7. There are 16 residues in the CDR3. Per germline, CDR1 KGHSH and CDR2 LQKENI. As DNA, the CDR3 is TGTGCCAGCTCATTGGGACAGACCTTCTCTGGAAACACCATATATTTT. This sequence encodes CASSLGQTFSGNTIYF.

The chain is built from TRBV5-4 and TRBJ2-5; TRBD2 aligns across 7 bases. The CDR3 extends over 15 amino acids. The V gene's germline CDR1 is SGHNT and CDR2 YYREEE (reference sequence). J gave up 1 base and V 4 bases, and 7 bases lay outside the gene matches. The CDR3 DNA follows: TGTGCCAGCAGCCCAGGGAGGGGAGTCCAAGAGACCCAGTACTTC. It yields the protein CASSPGRGVQETQYF.

This clone was seen more than once but under ten times. The chain has TRBV7-3 and TRBJ1-1; D remains unclear. This CDR3 spans 14 amino acids. CDR1 SGHTA and CDR2 FQGTGA come from the germline V gene. With 0 bases removed from V and 1 base from J, the gap between germline ends came to 6 bases. In DNA form, the CDR3 reads TGTGCCAGCAGCTTAACGCAGTCGAACACTGAAGCTTTCTTT. It yields the protein CASSLTQSNTEAFF.